Presented here are 19 T cell receptor beta chains from one specimen sequenced in a study of radiotherapy plus CTLA-4 blockade in lung cancer. TCRdb's copy holds only in-frame clones and misses some; the assay was immunoSEQ multiplex PCR. Here the sample spans fewer than 75,000 clones, over 75% being singletons. The sequences come from peripheral blood, collected from a patient treated with radiotherapy plus ipilimumab. Receptors originate from a human donor with non-small cell lung cancer that progressed on radiotherapy plus ipilimumab.

The J gene is TRBJ1-1, the V gene TRBV2; D not certain. CDR1 and CDR2 (germline): SNHLY, FYNNEI. V dropped 10 bases and J dropped 3 bases, with 18 bases sitting between them. The CDR3 sequence is 14 residues long. The CDR3 is CATRSGVRDTEAFF. For the CDR3, the DNA is TGTGCCACCAGGAGCGGCGTAAGGGACACTGAAGCTTTCTTT.

CDR3 DNA: TGTGCCAGCAGCTTAAGGAGGACTAGCGGGAGGTCGAATGAGCAGTTCTTC. Translated, it gives CASSLRRTSGRSNEQFF. This rearrangement joins TRBV7-9 to TRBJ2-1, with TRBD2 matching over 14 bases. CDR3 size: 17 residues. Germline assignment: CDR1 SEHNR and CDR2 FQNEAQ (reference sequence). V was pared by 2 bases and J by 7 bases, with 7 bases of the junction left unmatched.

Regarding this clone: Sequence at one end of the junction differs from germline and may be a read error. CDR3 residues: CASSGRVNTEAFF. In nucleotides, the CDR3 is TGTGCCAGCAGCGGAAGAGTGAATACTGAAGCTTTCTTT. V and J are TRBV6-5 and TRBJ1-1; D ambiguous. The CDR3 runs 13 residues. CDR1 and CDR2 (germline): MNHEY, SVGAGI.

J is TRBJ2-1 and V is TRBV30; TRBD2 aligns across 7 bases. The germline CDR1 and CDR2 sequences are GTSNPN and SVGIG (reference sequence). The CDR3 runs to 12 residues. The J segment lost 7 bases and the V segment lost 0 bases, leaving 0 bases of the junction unmatched. DNA of the CDR3: TGTGCCTGGAGTGTAGCGGGGAATGAGCAGTTCTTC. Translation gives CAWSVAGNEQFF.

The V and J genes are TRBV30 and TRBJ2-3; 8 nucleotides match TRBD2. J was trimmed by 1 base and V by 5 bases; bases with no gene match: 17. This CDR3 contains 18 residues. Germline-derived CDR1 and CDR2 are GTSNPN and SVGIG (reference sequence). The CDR3 spells CAWGLDREGPPGTDTQYF. The DNA of the CDR3 is TGTGCCTGGGGACTTGACCGGGAGGGGCCTCCGGGCACAGATACGCAGTATTTT.

This clone has a single count. The chain links TRBV30 to TRBJ2-7; D is possibly TRBD2 (6 bases). The CDR3 extends over 12 amino acids. The V and J ends lost 4 bases and 3 bases respectively, with 10 bases between them. Germline CDR1 is GTSNPN and CDR2 is SVGIG (reference sequence). CDR3: CAWTEGGYEQYF. CDR3 DNA: TGTGCCTGGACAGAGGGAGGCTACGAGCAGTACTTC.

Here the CDR3 DNA reads TGTGCCAGCATAAGGGGGAATTCCCACAATGAGCAGTTCTTC. Translation gives CASIRGNSHNEQFF. The chain has TRBV28 and TRBJ2-1; possible D gene TRBD1, 6 bases. This CDR3 has 14 amino acids. Per germline, CDR1 MDHEN and CDR2 SYDVKM. The V gene lost 7 bases and the J gene lost 5 bases, with 15 bases spanning the gap.

This chain links TRBV30 with TRBJ2-1, with 9 bases aligning to TRBD2. Germline V lookup: CDR1 GTSNPN, CDR2 SVGIG (reference sequence). The CDR3 totals 16 residues. Trimming cost V 0 bases and J 2 bases; bases outside gene matches: 5. CDR3 amino acids: CAWSVQVAGAYNEQFF. The CDR3 coding sequence is TGTGCCTGGAGTGTACAGGTAGCGGGGGCCTACAATGAGCAGTTCTTC.

This clone was found once. The chain combines TRBV10-1 with TRBJ2-2, with 9 bases fitting TRBD2. This CDR3 contains 13 residues. Germline loops: CDR1 WNHNN, CDR2 SYGVQD (reference sequence). The V gene end was trimmed by 5 bases and the J gene end by 6 bases; junction bases not matched to a gene: 1. CDR3 loop: CASSQREAGELFF. The CDR3 region has the DNA TGCGCCAGCAGTCAGCGGGAGGCCGGGGAGCTGTTTTTT.

The V and J genes are TRBV6-1 and TRBJ2-5, with D possibly TRBD2 on 6 matching bases. The CDR3 loop spans 14 amino acids. Germline CDR1 is MNHNS and CDR2 is SASEGT. Trimming stripped 8 bases from V and 5 bases from J, with 18 bases between. The CDR3: CASCGTLFPETQYF. CDR3 sequence (DNA): TGTGCCAGCTGCGGGACTCTCTTTCCGGAGACCCAGTACTTC.

This rearrangement joins TRBV19 to TRBJ1-1; D might be TRBD1 (5 bases). The CDR3 spans 13 residues. Germline V gene sequence: CDR1 LNHDA, CDR2 SQIVND (reference sequence). Trimming cost V 5 bases and J 0 bases, with 7 bases left between them. Written as DNA, the CDR3 is TGTGCCAGTAGTTCGACAGTGAACACTGAAGCTTTCTTT. Protein product: CASSSTVNTEAFF.

This chain connects TRBV6-5 to TRBJ2-5; 7 nucleotides agree with TRBD1. Trimming at V came to 5 bases and at J to 2 bases, leaving 5 bases not matched to a gene. The CDR3 sequence is 14 residues long. The germline V gene encodes CDR1 MNHEY and CDR2 SVGAGI. CDR3 in DNA: TGTGCCAGCAGTCACCGGGACAGTCAAGAGACCCAGTACTTC. Its protein is CASSHRDSQETQYF.

Regarding this clone: The junction departs from germline at one end; a sequencing error may be responsible. Other DNA sequences of this sample code for an identical CDR3. The V call is TRBV28, the J call TRBJ2-2; TRBD2 is a possible D gene (5 bases). Germline V gene sequence: CDR1 MDHEN, CDR2 SYDVKM. CDR3 size: 16 residues. CDR3 amino acids: CASSPLKLTNTGELFF. In nucleotides, the CDR3 is TGTGCCAGCAGTCCACTTAAGCTGACGAACACCGGGGAGCTGTTCTTT. Supplemented by reference TRBV28 and TRBJ2-2, the full variable domain reads DVKVTQSSRYLVKRTGEKVFLECVQDMDHENMFWYRQDPGLGLRLIYFSYDVKMKEKGDIPEGYSVSREKKERFSLILESASTNQTSMYLCASSPLKLTNTGELFFGEGSRLTVL.

The CDR3 protein is CASSVDRGHSDTQYF. The CDR3 DNA is TGTGCCAGCAGTGTTGACAGGGGGCATTCAGATACGCAGTATTTT. V is TRBV2 and J is TRBJ2-3; TRBD1 agrees at 10 bases. Germline CDR1 SNHLY, CDR2 FYNNEI. J gave up 4 bases and V 4 bases, and 5 bases lay outside the gene matches. This CDR3 has 15 residues.

The rearrangement joins TRBV7-9 to TRBJ2-5; D not certain. Between the trimmed V and J ends, which lost 2 bases and 5 bases, there was a span of 9 bases. Germline V lookup: CDR1 SEHNR, CDR2 FQNEAQ (reference sequence). The CDR3 is 13 amino acids. The CDR3 DNA reads as TGTGCCAGCAGCTTACCACTGGGGGAGACCCAGTACTTC. Its protein product is CASSLPLGETQYF.

The rearrangement links TRBV5-4 to TRBJ1-2, with TRBD1 identical over 11 bases. V shed 2 bases, J shed 7 bases, and the junction held 7 bases outside the gene matches. This CDR3 is built from 15 residues. Germline loops: CDR1 SGHNT, CDR2 YYREEE (reference sequence). In DNA, the CDR3 is TGTGCCAGCAGCTTCCACGGGACAGGGGGATCTGGCTACACCTTC. This translates into CASSFHGTGGSGYTF.

J is TRBJ2-1 and V is TRBV30, with D possibly being TRBD2 (7 bases). With 5 bases removed from V and 6 bases from J, the gap between germline ends came to 11 bases. This CDR3 comprises 12 residues. The germline V gene has CDR1 GTSNPN and CDR2 SVGIG (reference sequence). The CDR3 loop is CAWGRGSNEQFF. The CDR3 region has the DNA TGTGCCTGGGGGAGGGGGAGCAATGAGCAGTTCTTC.

The rearrangement links TRBV9 to TRBJ2-3; perhaps TRBD2 as D (5 bases). The CDR3 has 16 amino acids. Trimming left V 4 bases short and J 0 bases short, with 15 bases between. Germline V gene sequence: CDR1 SGDLS, CDR2 YYNGEE. The CDR3, as DNA: TGTGCCAGCAGCACCAACCGGGGAACTAGCACAGATACGCAGTATTTT. Its protein is CASSTNRGTSTDTQYF.

The CDR3, as DNA: TGTGCCAGCAGTTTATCGAACGAAATAGCCTACGAGCAGTACTTC. This gives the protein CASSLSNEIAYEQYF. V gene TRBV27 combines with J gene TRBJ2-7; no clear D. This CDR3 region has 15 residues. Germline-derived CDR1 and CDR2 are MNHEY and SMNVEV (reference sequence). Deletions cut 0 bases from V and 2 bases from J, with 11 bases between.